The source of this TCR beta chain is a study of blood T cell repertoires in COVID-19. Profiled with immunoSEQ multiplex PCR; TCRdb holds only in-frame clones, not every one. This sample has 150,000 or so clones; roughly 83% occur once, and the top ten carry less than 30%. The CDR3 length is 14 residues. Trimming removed 7 bases at V and 4 bases at J, with 16 bases between. Looked up from germline, CDR1 is MNHEY and CDR2 is SMNVEV (reference sequence). Source material: peripheral blood. This clonotype originated in an older woman with acute or convalescent COVID-19. The chain carries TRBV27 and TRBJ1-1; D is ambiguous. The CDR3 is CASTQRAGGTEAFF. CDR3 DNA: TGTGCCAGCACCCAGAGGGCGGGCGGCACTGAAGCTTTCTTT.